A single T cell receptor (beta chain) is shown here with its context. Its specificity is not known. This entry belongs to a study of OX40 agonist ivuxolimab in advanced cancers. Study information: Patients received the agonistic anti-OX40 (CD134) antibody ivuxolimab. Head and neck, renal cell, melanoma or hepatocellular carcinoma were the cancers that dose-escalation patients had. Study results and limitations: Normalized T-cell clonal expansion was also low in some nonresponders. On average, CD8+ T cells showed a greater number of expanded clones than CD4+.

CDR1 SGHRS and CDR2 YFSETQ come from the germline V gene. The CDR3 has 15 residues. V lost 3 bases and J 2 bases, leaving 14 bases between the germline ends. Profiled with immunoSEQ multiplex PCR; TCRdb holds only in-frame clones, not every one. The data hold about 96,000 clones, with around 91% observed a single time. The chain couples TRBV5-1 to TRBJ1-2, with D hard to call. Sequencing used CD4+ or CD8+ T cells sorted from blood, obtained in a trial of the OX40 agonist ivuxolimab. The receptor comes from an adult with an advanced solid tumor such as melanoma, head and neck, liver or kidney cancer. In DNA, the CDR3 is TGCGCCAGCAGCTGGGGAGACGGATCCAACTATGGCTACACCTTC. It translates to CASSWGDGSNYGYTF.